This T cell receptor beta chain was profiled in a study of T cell repertoires in cytomegalovirus infection. Study context: An indication of both CMV infection and matching HLA type came from public TCR beta signatures.

Remarks on this clonotype: The antigen is unknown.

Study-level results: There were HLA-C-restricted CMV-specific TCR beta clonotypes dominating the ex vivo response.

TCRdb re-analysed the reads in MiXCR, keeping a single row per CDR3 protein. The table lists 150,000 to 200,000 distinct CDR3 sequences, 25% to 30% of them singletons, with 30% to 35% in the top ten. The CDR3 spans 14 residues. The V gene's germline CDR1 is SGHRS and CDR2 YFSETQ. V was pared by 0 bases and J by 7 bases, with 13 bases between. The source of this sequence is a human donor in good health (CMV status not recorded). Some clones in this sample may be carry-over from other donors' samples. The chain carries TRBV5-1 and TRBJ1-1; a weak D match, TRBD1 (6 bases). The sequencing input was PBMCs. The CDR3 DNA follows: TGCGCCAGCAGCTTGGGGGGGGGCTCCGGTGAAGCTTTCTTT. Encoded protein: CASSLGGGSGEAFF.